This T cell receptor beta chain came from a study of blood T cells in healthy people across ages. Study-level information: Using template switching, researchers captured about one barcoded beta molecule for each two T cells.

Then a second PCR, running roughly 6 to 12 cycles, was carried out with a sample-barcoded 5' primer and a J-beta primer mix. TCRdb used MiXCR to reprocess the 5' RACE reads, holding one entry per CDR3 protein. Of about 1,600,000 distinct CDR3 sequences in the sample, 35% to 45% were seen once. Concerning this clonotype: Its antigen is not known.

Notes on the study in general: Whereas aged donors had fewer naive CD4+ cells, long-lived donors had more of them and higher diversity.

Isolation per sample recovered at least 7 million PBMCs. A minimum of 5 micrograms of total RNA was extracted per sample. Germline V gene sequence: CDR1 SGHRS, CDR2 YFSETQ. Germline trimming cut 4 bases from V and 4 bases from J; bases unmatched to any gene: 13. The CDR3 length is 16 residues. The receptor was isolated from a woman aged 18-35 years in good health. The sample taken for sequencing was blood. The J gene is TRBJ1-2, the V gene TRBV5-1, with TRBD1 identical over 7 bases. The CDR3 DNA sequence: TGCGCCAGCAGCCCCGGGACAGACAAAACGGCCTATGGCTACACCTTC. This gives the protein CASSPGTDKTAYGYTF.